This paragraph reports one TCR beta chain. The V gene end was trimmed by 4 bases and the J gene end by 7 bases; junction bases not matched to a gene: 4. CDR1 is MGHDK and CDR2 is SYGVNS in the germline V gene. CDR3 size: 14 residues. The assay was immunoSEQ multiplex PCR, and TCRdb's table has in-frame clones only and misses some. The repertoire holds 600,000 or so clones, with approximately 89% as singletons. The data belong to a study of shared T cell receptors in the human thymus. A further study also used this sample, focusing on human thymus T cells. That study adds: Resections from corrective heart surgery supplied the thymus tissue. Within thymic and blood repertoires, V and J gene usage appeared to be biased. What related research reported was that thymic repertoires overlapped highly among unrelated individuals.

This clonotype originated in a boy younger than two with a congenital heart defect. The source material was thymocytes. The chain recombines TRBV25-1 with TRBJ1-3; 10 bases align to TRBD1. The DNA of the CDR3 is TGTGCCAGCAGTGTGACAGGGGGCGCGAACACCATATATTTT. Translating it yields CASSVTGGANTIYF.